This TCR beta chain was documented in a study of T cells expressing NK-cell markers. Study information: It was from sorted CD3+CD56+NKG2C+, CD3+CD56+NKG2C- and CD3+CD56-NKG2C+ T cells that TCR beta repertoires came. Seropositivity for HCMV was found in seven of the eight sequenced donors, with one seronegative.

As regards this clonotype: What it recognizes is unknown.

After re-calling the 5' RACE reads, TCRdb lists one entry per CDR3 protein, DNA absent. The data include some 460,000 distinct CDR3 sequences; the top ten clones carry more than 1.4%. Notes on the study in general: Topping the CD3+CD56-NKG2C+ fraction as well were these clonotypes, in a handful of donors. Roughly 1.0-7.0% of CD8+ T cells in about six donors belonged to dominant NKG2C+ clonotypes.

CDR1 and CDR2 (germline): KGHSH, LQKENI. The CDR3 is 14 amino acids. The chain couples TRBV18 to TRBJ2-7; TCRdb calls TRBD1, which cannot be checked without DNA. Specimen: blood T cells: a sorted CD56 or NKG2C T cell subset, CD4+ or CD8+ T cells, or bulk PBMC T cells (not recorded which). The TCR was taken from a woman aged 50 to 65 in good health. This chain's CDR3 is CASSPQQGIHEQYF.